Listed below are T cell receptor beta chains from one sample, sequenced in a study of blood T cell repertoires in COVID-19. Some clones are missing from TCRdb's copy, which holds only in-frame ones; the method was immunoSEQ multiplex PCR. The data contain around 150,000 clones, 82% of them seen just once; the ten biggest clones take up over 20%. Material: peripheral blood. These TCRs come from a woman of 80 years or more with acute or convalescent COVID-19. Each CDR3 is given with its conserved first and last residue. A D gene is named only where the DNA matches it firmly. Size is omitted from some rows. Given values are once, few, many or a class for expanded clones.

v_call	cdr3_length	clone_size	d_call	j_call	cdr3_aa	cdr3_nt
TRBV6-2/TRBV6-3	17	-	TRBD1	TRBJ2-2	CASSYSGTVDFTGELFF	TGTGCCAGCAGTTACTCGGGGACAGTGGATTTCACCGGGGAGCTGTTTTTT
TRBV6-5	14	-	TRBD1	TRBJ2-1	CASRGTGGIYEQFF	TGTGCCAGCAGGGGGACAGGGGGCATCTATGAGCAGTTCTTC
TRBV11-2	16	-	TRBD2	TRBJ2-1	CASSQRPGLAGNEQFF	TGTGCCAGCAGCCAGAGACCGGGACTAGCAGGAAATGAGCAGTTCTTC
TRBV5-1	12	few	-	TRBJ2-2	CASKGSPGELFF	TGCGCCAGCAAAGGGAGTCCCGGGGAGCTGTTTTTT
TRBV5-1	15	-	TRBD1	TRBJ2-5	CASSGGTGTGETQYF	TGCGCCAGCAGCGGGGGGACAGGGACGGGCGAGACCCAGTACTTC
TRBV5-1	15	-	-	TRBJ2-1	CASSRGVASYNEQFF	TGCGCCAGCAGCCGCGGGGTAGCCTCCTACAATGAGCAGTTCTTC
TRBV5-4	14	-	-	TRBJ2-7	CASSLGRRAYEQYF	TGTGCCAGCAGCTTGGGGCGCAGGGCCTACGAGCAGTACTTC
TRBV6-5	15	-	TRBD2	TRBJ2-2	CASSYSWTSPWELFF	TGTGCCAGCAGTTACTCGTGGACTAGCCCCTGGGAGCTGTTTTTT
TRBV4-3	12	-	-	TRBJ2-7	CASSQGFDSLYF	TGCGCCAGCAGCCAAGGGTTCGACTCCTTATACTTC
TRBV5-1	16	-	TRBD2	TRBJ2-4	CASRPLAGVAKNIQYF	TGCGCCAGCAGACCCCTAGCGGGGGTAGCCAAAAACATTCAGTACTTC
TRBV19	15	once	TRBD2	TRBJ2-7	CASSTWASGSREQYF	TGTGCCAGTAGTACGTGGGCTAGCGGGAGTCGGGAGCAGTACTTC
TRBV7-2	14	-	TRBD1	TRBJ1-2	CASSYDAGQGAYTF	TGTGCCAGCAGCTACGACGCGGGACAGGGCGCCTACACCTTC
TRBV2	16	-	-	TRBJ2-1	CASIGDGRISYNEQFF	TGTGCCAGCATAGGGGACGGGAGAATCTCCTACAATGAGCAGTTCTTC
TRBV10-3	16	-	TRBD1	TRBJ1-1	CAISESGRQGNTEAFF	TGTGCCATCAGTGAGTCAGGGAGACAGGGGAACACTGAAGCTTTCTTT
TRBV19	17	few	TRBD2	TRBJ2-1	CASSRLAGGLSYNEQFF	TGTGCCAGTAGTCGACTAGCGGGAGGGCTTTCCTACAATGAGCAGTTCTTC
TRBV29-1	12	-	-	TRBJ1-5	CSVGGPNQPQHF	TGCAGCGTTGGAGGGCCAAATCAGCCCCAGCATTTT
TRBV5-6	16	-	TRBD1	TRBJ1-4	CASTMETGATNEKLFF	TGTGCCAGCACGATGGAGACAGGGGCAACTAATGAAAAACTGTTTTTT
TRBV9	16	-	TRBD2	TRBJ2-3	CASSVESGRAADTQYF	TGTGCCAGCAGCGTAGAGAGCGGGAGGGCCGCAGATACGCAGTATTTT
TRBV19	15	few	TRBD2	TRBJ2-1	CASSRSGIGYNEQFF	TGTGCCAGTAGCCGCAGCGGGATAGGTTACAATGAGCAGTTCTTC
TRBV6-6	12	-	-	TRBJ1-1	CASSPPGEEAFF	TGTGCCAGCAGTCCCCCGGGGGAGGAAGCTTTCTTT
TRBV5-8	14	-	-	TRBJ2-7	CASSPRAPFSEQYF	TGTGCCAGCAGCCCGAGGGCCCCGTTCAGCGAGCAGTACTTC
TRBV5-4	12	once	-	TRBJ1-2	CASSLGQNGYTF	TGTGCCAGCAGCTTGGGGCAAAATGGCTACACCTTC
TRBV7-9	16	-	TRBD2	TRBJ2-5	CASSLGLAASQETQYF	TGTGCCAGCAGCTTAGGACTAGCGGCCAGCCAAGAGACCCAGTACTTC
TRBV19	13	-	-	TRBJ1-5	CASSSVLNQPQHF	TGTGCCAGTAGTTCAGTCCTCAATCAGCCCCAGCATTTT
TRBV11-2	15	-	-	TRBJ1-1	CASSLTRNGNTEAFF	TGTGCCAGCAGCCTAACCAGGAACGGGAACACTGAAGCTTTCTTT
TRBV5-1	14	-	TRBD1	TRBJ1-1	CASSQGQGVLEAFF	TGCGCCAGCAGCCAGGGACAGGGGGTCCTTGAAGCTTTCTTT
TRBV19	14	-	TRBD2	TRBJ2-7	CASSIGGRAYEQYF	TGTGCCAGTAGTATCGGCGGGAGGGCCTACGAGCAGTACTTC
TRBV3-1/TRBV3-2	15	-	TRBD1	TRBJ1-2	CASSLGTDLNYGYTF	TGTGCCAGCAGCCTTGGGACAGACCTTAACTATGGCTACACCTTC
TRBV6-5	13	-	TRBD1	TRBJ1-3	CASTPTGVNTIYF	TGTGCCAGCACCCCAACAGGGGTGAACACCATATATTTT
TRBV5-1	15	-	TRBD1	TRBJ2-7	CASSFMDRGMGEQYF	TGCGCCAGCAGCTTCATGGACAGGGGGATGGGCGAGCAGTACTTC
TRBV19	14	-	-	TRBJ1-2	CASIGGPYRYGYTF	TGTGCCAGTATCGGGGGGCCGTACCGCTATGGCTACACCTTC
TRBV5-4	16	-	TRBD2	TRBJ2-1	CASSLGGLVVYNEQFF	TGTGCCAGCAGCTTGGGAGGACTAGTAGTCTACAATGAGCAGTTCTTC
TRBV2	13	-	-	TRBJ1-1	CASSGGQNTEAFF	TGTGCCAGCAGTGGGGGACAGAACACTGAAGCTTTCTTT
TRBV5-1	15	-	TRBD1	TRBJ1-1	CASSLEGAKGTEAFF	TGCGCCAGCAGCTTGGAGGGGGCCAAGGGCACTGAAGCTTTCTTT
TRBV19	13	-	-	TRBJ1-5	CASSRAGAQPQHF	TGTGCCAGTAGTCGAGCGGGGGCGCAGCCCCAGCATTTT
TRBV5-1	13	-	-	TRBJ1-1	CASSLKTDTEAFF	TGCGCCAGCAGCTTGAAGACAGACACTGAAGCTTTCTTT
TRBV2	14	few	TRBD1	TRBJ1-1	CASSGGQGNTEAFF	TGTGCCAGCAGTGGGGGACAGGGGAACACTGAAGCTTTCTTT
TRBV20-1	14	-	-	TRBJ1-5	CSASFPSGDQPQHF	TGCAGTGCTAGTTTCCCCAGCGGCGATCAGCCCCAGCATTTT
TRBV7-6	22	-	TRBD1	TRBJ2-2	CASSLELLLSRDREYETGELFF	TGTGCCAGCAGCTTAGAGCTTTTATTGAGCCGGGACAGGGAATATGAAACCGGGGAGCTGTTTTTT
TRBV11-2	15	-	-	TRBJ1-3	CASSLGAGNGNTIYF	TGTGCCAGCAGCTTAGGGGCGGGGAACGGAAACACCATATATTTT
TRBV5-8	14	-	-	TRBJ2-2	CASSLRTGKRELFF	TGTGCCAGCAGCTTGCGCACAGGGAAGAGGGAGCTGTTTTTT